These T cell receptor beta chains were read from a single sample in a study of CD8 T cells in Susac syndrome. TCRdb passed the immunoSEQ multiplex PCR reads through MiXCR, listing each CDR3 protein once. The sample includes around 170,000 distinct CDR3 sequences, 94% of them seen just once. Material: CD4+ T cells from PBMCs. The receptors originated from a human donor with Susac syndrome. Each CDR3 is given with its conserved first and last residue. A D gene is named only where the DNA matches it firmly. Clone size is stated in some rows and not others, as once, few, many or a class when expanded.

cdr3_length clone_size j_call d_call v_call cdr3_aa cdr3_nt
14 - TRBJ2-7 TRBD2 TRBV6-5 CASRASGGTYEQYF TGTGCCAGCAGAGCTAGCGGGGGGACCTACGAGCAGTACTTC
16 - TRBJ1-1 TRBD1 TRBV27 CASSLFTGQGGTEAFF TGTGCCAGCAGTTTATTCACCGGACAGGGGGGGACTGAAGCTTTCTTT
15 - TRBJ2-1 - TRBV4-1 CASSPRVFSYNEQFF TGCGCCAGCAGCCCGCGGGTTTTCTCCTACAATGAGCAGTTCTTC
15 - TRBJ1-1 TRBD1 TRBV7-2 CASSSLAGGRTEAFF TGTGCCAGCAGCTCCCTTGCAGGGGGCCGTACTGAAGCTTTCTTT
15 - TRBJ2-1 - TRBV29-1 CSVEELGFRYNEQFF TGCAGCGTAGAAGAGTTGGGGTTCCGGTACAATGAGCAGTTCTTC
14 - TRBJ1-5 TRBD1 TRBV11-2 CASIRDRANQPQHF TGTGCCAGCATTCGGGACAGGGCTAATCAGCCCCAGCATTTT
13 - TRBJ2-5 - TRBV20-1 CSARDLGWGTQYF TGCAGTGCTAGAGATCTGGGCTGGGGGACCCAGTACTTC
14 - TRBJ1-1 - TRBV3-1 CASSQGGGIAEAFF TGTGCCAGCAGCCAAGGAGGGGGGATCGCTGAAGCTTTCTTT
16 - TRBJ1-1 TRBD1 TRBV7-9 CASSHRQGEGNTEAFF TGTGCCAGCAGCCACCGACAGGGTGAGGGGAACACTGAAGCTTTCTTT
12 - TRBJ2-7 TRBD2 TRBV2 CASSVAGTEQYF TGTGCCAGCAGTGTAGCGGGTACTGAGCAGTACTTC
13 - TRBJ2-7 - TRBV25-1 CAVISRDPHEQYF TGTGCCGTCATATCCCGGGACCCCCACGAGCAGTACTTC
13 - TRBJ2-7 - TRBV12-3/TRBV12-4 CASSPGRFYEQYF TGTGCCAGCAGTCCCGGACGGTTCTACGAGCAGTACTTC
14 - TRBJ1-2 TRBD1 TRBV18 CASSPLKGAAGYTF TGTGCCAGCTCACCACTAAAGGGGGCAGCTGGCTACACCTTC
14 - TRBJ1-5 - TRBV15 CATREGEFNQPQHF TGTGCCACCAGAGAAGGGGAGTTCAATCAGCCCCAGCATTTT
14 - TRBJ2-5 - TRBV7-7 CASSPVLAGETQYF TGTGCTAGCAGCCCCGTACTAGCAGGCGAGACCCAGTACTTC
14 - TRBJ2-1 TRBD2 TRBV30 CAWSVAGADNEQFF TGTGCCTGGAGTGTAGCGGGGGCGGACAATGAGCAGTTCTTC
14 - TRBJ2-7 - TRBV12-3/TRBV12-4 CASSQGPGSYEQYF TGTGCCAGCAGCCAGGGACCAGGGTCCTACGAGCAGTACTTC
15 - TRBJ1-5 - TRBV5-6 CASSFGAKGNQPQHF TGTGCCAGCAGCTTCGGGGCAAAGGGCAATCAGCCCCAGCATTTT
16 - TRBJ2-1 TRBD2 TRBV29-1 CSVEDLTGGPGNEQFF TGCAGCGTTGAAGATCTTACGGGGGGGCCAGGGAATGAGCAGTTCTTC
17 - TRBJ2-7 TRBD2 TRBV6-5 CASSYGLAGSSGYEQYF TGTGCCAGCAGTTATGGACTAGCGGGGTCTTCGGGCTACGAGCAGTACTTC
16 - TRBJ1-1 - TRBV20-1 CSASATVSQQGMRAFF TGCAGTGCTAGCGCGACTGTCTCACAACAGGGTATGAGGGCTTTCTTT
12 - TRBJ1-1 TRBD1 TRBV2 CASSPGTGIPFF TGTGCCAGCAGTCCCGGGACAGGGATCCCTTTCTTT
15 - TRBJ1-5 - TRBV24-1 CATSREPYSNQPQHF TGTGCCACCAGTAGGGAACCCTATAGCAATCAGCCCCAGCATTTT
13 - TRBJ2-7 TRBD2 TRBV20-1 CSARLAASYEQYF TGCAGTGCTAGACTAGCGGCCTCCTACGAGCAGTACTTC
14 - TRBJ2-7 - TRBV5-1 CASSLYPGTYEQYF TGCGCCAGCAGCTTGTACCCAGGCACCTACGAGCAGTACTTC
14 - TRBJ1-5 - TRBV20-1 CSASWVGPNQPQHF TGCAGTGCCTCCTGGGTGGGACCAAATCAGCCCCAGCATTTT
18 - TRBJ2-3 TRBD2 TRBV9 CASSVGLAGGRYTDTQYF TGTGCCAGCAGCGTCGGACTAGCGGGGGGCCGATACACAGATACGCAGTATTTT
15 - TRBJ2-3 - TRBV5-1 CASSLATWVTDTQYF TGCGCCAGCAGCTTGGCCACGTGGGTCACAGATACGCAGTATTTT
16 - TRBJ1-2 - TRBV25-1 CASSDHLLTGVYGYTF TGTGCCAGCAGTGACCACCTCCTGACAGGTGTCTATGGCTACACCTTC
17 - TRBJ2-5 TRBD2 TRBV19 CASSTGDLTSPTETQYF TGTGCCAGTAGTACTGGCGACCTGACTAGCCCAACAGAGACCCAGTACTTC
15 - TRBJ2-3 - TRBV29-1 CSVQGVPPSTDTQYF TGCAGCGTACAGGGCGTACCCCCGAGCACAGATACGCAGTATTTT
13 once TRBJ2-1 - TRBV7-3 CASSFPPYNEQFF TGTGCCAGCAGCTTCCCTCCCTACAATGAGCAGTTCTTC
13 - TRBJ1-2 TRBD1 TRBV20-1 CSAREPGQRGYTF TGCAGTGCTAGAGAACCGGGACAGAGGGGCTACACCTTC
14 once TRBJ1-6 TRBD1 TRBV5-1 CASSLAGGGSPLHF TGCGCCAGCAGCTTGGCAGGGGGCGGTTCACCCCTCCACTTT
16 - TRBJ1-2 - TRBV4-2 CASSQDESGANYGYTF TGTGCCAGCAGCCAAGATGAATCGGGGGCTAACTATGGCTACACCTTC
13 - TRBJ2-7 - TRBV4-2 CASSQGTTYEQYF TGTGCCAGCAGCCAAGGGACAACCTACGAGCAGTACTTC
13 - TRBJ1-6 - TRBV5-6 CASSLGANSPLHF TGTGCCAGCAGCCTCGGAGCTAATTCACCCCTCCACTTT
12 - TRBJ1-1 - TRBV19 CASSMVKVKAFF TGTGCCAGTAGTATGGTAAAGGTTAAAGCTTTCTTT
14 - TRBJ1-4 - TRBV25-1 CASTQGKVNEKLFF TGTGCCAGCACCCAAGGGAAAGTTAATGAAAAACTGTTTTTT
13 - TRBJ2-4 - TRBV5-6 CASSLVLQNIQYF TGTGCCAGCAGCTTGGTACTGCAAAACATTCAGTACTTC
16 - TRBJ2-5 TRBD2 TRBV5-1 CASSLGPGAGEETQYF TGCGCCAGCAGCTTGGGACCTGGAGCGGGGGAGGAGACCCAGTACTTC
11 few TRBJ2-3 - TRBV7-2 CASTLADTQYF TGTGCCAGCACCCTGGCAGATACGCAGTATTTT
15 - TRBJ1-6 - TRBV20-1 CSANTDSFLGSPLHF TGCAGTGCTAACACGGACAGCTTCCTTGGTTCACCCCTCCACTTT
16 - TRBJ2-3 TRBD2 TRBV7-2 CASSLVAGGSTDTQYF TGTGCCAGCAGCTTAGTAGCGGGGGGGAGCACAGATACGCAGTATTTT
10 few TRBJ2-3 - TRBV20-1 CSASTDTQYF TGCAGTGCTAGTACAGATACGCAGTATTTT
13 - TRBJ1-1 TRBD1 TRBV6-6 CASSSWGQREAFF TGTGCCAGCAGCTCCTGGGGACAGCGCGAAGCTTTCTTT
12 once TRBJ2-1 - TRBV28 CASTPRGYEQFF TGTGCCAGCACCCCTCGAGGGTATGAGCAGTTCTTC
15 - TRBJ2-6 - TRBV25-1 CASSGTGTGANVLTF TGTGCCAGCAGTGGAACAGGGACTGGGGCCAACGTCCTGACTTTC
12 once TRBJ2-7 - TRBV11-2 CASSPWGEDSYF TGTGCCAGCAGCCCCTGGGGTGAGGACTCGTACTTC
15 once TRBJ2-7 - TRBV12-3/TRBV12-4 CATRVSLGPPSEQYF TGTGCCACCCGGGTCTCGTTAGGGCCCCCCTCCGAGCAGTACTTC
13 - TRBJ1-2 - TRBV3-1 CASSQNGNYGYTF TGTGCCAGCAGCCAGAACGGTAACTATGGCTACACCTTC
13 - TRBJ2-7 - TRBV5-6 CASSLEFGAEQYF TGTGCCAGCAGCTTGGAGTTCGGGGCCGAGCAGTACTTC